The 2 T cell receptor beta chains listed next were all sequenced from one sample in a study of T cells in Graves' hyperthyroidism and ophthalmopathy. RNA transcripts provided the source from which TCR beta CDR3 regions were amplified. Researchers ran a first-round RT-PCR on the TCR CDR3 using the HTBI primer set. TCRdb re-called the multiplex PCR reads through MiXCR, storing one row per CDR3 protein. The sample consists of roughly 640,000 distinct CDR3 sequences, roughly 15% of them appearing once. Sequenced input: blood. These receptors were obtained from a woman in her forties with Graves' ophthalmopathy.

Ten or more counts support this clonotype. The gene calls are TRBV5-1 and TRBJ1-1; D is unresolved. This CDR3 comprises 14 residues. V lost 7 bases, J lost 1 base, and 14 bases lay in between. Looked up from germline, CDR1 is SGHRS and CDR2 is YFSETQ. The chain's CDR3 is CASSFLPSNTEAFF. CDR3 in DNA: TGCGCCAGCTCCTTTCTTCCTTCGAACACTGAAGCTTTCTTT.

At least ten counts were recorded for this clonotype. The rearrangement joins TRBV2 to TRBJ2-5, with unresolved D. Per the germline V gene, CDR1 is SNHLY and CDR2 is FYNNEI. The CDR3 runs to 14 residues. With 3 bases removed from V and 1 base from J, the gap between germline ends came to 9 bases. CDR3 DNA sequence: TGTGCCAGCAGTGATTACACGCTCCAAGAGACCCAGTACTTC. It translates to CASSDYTLQETQYF. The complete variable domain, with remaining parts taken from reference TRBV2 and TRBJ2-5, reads EPEVTQTPSHQVTQMGQEVILRCVPISNHLYFYWYRQILGQKVEFLVSFYNNEISEKSEIFDDQFSVERPDGSNFTLKIRSTKLEDSAMYFCASSDYTLQETQYFGPGTRLLVL.